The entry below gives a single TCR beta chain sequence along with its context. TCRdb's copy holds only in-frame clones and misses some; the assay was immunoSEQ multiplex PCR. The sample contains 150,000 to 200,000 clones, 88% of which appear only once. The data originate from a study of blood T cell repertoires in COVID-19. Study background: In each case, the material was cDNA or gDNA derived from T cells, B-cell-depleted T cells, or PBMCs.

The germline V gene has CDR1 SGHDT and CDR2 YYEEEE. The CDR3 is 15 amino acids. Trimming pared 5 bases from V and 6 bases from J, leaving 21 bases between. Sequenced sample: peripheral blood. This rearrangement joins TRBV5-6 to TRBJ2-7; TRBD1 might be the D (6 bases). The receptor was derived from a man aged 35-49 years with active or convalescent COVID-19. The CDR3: CASSLAGQTWREQYF. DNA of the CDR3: TGTGCCAGCAGTTTAGCCGGACAGACATGGCGCGAGCAGTACTTC. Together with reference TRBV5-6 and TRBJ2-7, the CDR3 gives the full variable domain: DAGVTQSPTHLIKTRGQQVTLRCSPKSGHDTVSWYQQALGQGPQFIFQYYEEEERQRGNFPDRFSGHQFPNYSSELNVNALLLGDSALYLCASSLAGQTWREQYFGPGTRLTVT.